The present T cell receptor (beta chain) was sequenced within a study of identical twins (TCRdb year 2016). For the wider study: The study deep-sequenced TCR alpha and beta repertoires from monozygotic twins, unrelated adults of various ages and cord blood to test whether fetal clonotypes persist. Replicate twin experiments were performed at different times using different library preparation protocols to rule out contamination. On the study overall, not on this receptor specifically: Abundant cord blood beta clonotypes had fewer insertions, young adult naive repertoires showed a similar but weaker trend, and memory repertoires showed no such trend. Because the same donors could not be followed over many years, the conclusions relied on cross-sectional statistical analysis. Compared with coincidental sharing between unrelated individuals, out-of-frame TCR alpha sequences shared between twins showed an excess of sequences with low generation probability. In monozygotic twins, recombination models systematically underestimated out-of-frame TCR alpha sharing, but the models matched the sharing seen between unrelated individuals. A weaker excess of twin sharing was found in beta out-of-frame sequences because the signal-to-noise ratio was lowered by fewer shared sequences. Zero-insertion analyses could be partly confounded by invariant T cells such as MAIT and iNKT, though diverse VJ usage argued against such confounding for most clonotypes.

As for this clonotype: Its antigen is still unknown. No base quality values were provided; no much bigger clone lies one nucleotide off.

The germline V and J ends show losses of 3 bases and 3 bases respectively, and no gene match explains 5 bases of the junction. Per the germline V gene, SGHRS is the CDR1 and YFSETQ is the CDR2. The CDR3, from cysteine to phenylalanine, totals 15 residues. The retained sequence is limited to the CDR3, 45 bases, with the frame set at the first base. All donors were healthy Caucasians. Three pairs of female monozygotic twins, all aged about 18 to 30 years, made up the twin cohort. Peripheral blood mononuclear cells were used as the source from which RNA for TCR libraries was isolated. To prepare the library, 5' RACE was applied. Instrument on record: Illumina HiSeq 2000. Template switching introduced a universal primer binding site; the final cDNA contained a unique molecular identifier, enabling accurate counting of TCR cDNA molecules. First-strand cDNA for TCR alpha and beta chains was synthesized from specific primers in the conserved constant-segment region. To control for contamination, every cDNA library carried two barcodes: a SMART-Mk sample barcode plus Illumina barcodes. TruSeq adapter sequences, together with Illumina sample barcodes, were added in two successive PCR steps. The TCR alpha and beta cDNA libraries were sequenced on the Illumina HiSeq platform using custom primers. In the paper's pipeline: Raw reads were processed with MiGEC to extract unique molecular identifiers, and MiXCR was used to determine CDR3 positions. For each individual, recombination models were inferred using an EM algorithm with the repgenHMM and IGoR tools. The tcR package in R was used for shared clonotype analysis, with sharing normalized by the product of cloneset sizes. Out-of-frame nonproductive sequences were analyzed to study raw recombination free of thymic and clonal selection effects. In TCRdb, the public reads were trimmed at Q25 with fastp and aligned with MiXCR, with productive beta chains retained. Rows with a matching CDR3 protein are joined into one entry that keeps the most common DNA and genes. These V and J calls derive from TCRdb rather than the authors' analysis. The sample table shows 550,000 to 700,000 distinct CDR3 sequences, and around 9.6% are seen once. The top ten hold more than 2.5% of the sample.

These data were likewise used in another study, on yellow fever vaccine responses in identical twins. Looking at the second paper: According to the authors, in identical twins the way T cells responded to vaccination appeared partly convergent and partly personalized. The study precisely tracked vaccine-responding T cell clones in identical twins.

Sequencing input: PBMCs. This sequence uses TRBV5-1 and TRBJ2-3; TRBD1 aligns with 9 central bases. The clonotype comes from a woman younger than 30 in good health. The DNA is TGCGCCAGCAGCTCCGGGACAGGGATTACAGATACGCAGTATTTT. This codes for CASSSGTGITDTQYF. The variable domain in full, with residues beyond the CDR3 obtained from the reference TRBV5-1 and TRBJ2-3 genes, is KAGVTQTPRYLIKTRGQQVTLSCSPISGHRSVSWYQQTPGQGLQFLFEYFSETQRNKGNFPGRFSGRQFSNSRSEMNVSTLELGDSALYLCASSSGTGITDTQYFGPGTRLTVL.